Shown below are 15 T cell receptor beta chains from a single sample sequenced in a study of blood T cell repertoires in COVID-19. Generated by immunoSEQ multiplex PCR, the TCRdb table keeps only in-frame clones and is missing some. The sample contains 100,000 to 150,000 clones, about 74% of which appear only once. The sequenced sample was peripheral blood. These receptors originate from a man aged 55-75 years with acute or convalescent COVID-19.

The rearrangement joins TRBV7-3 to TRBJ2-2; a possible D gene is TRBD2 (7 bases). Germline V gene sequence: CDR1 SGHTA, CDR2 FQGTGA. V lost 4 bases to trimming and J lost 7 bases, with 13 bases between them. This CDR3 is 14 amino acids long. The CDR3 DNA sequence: TGTGCCAGCAGCTCCACGGGGGGCGGCGGGGAGCTGTTTTTT. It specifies CASSSTGGGGELFF.

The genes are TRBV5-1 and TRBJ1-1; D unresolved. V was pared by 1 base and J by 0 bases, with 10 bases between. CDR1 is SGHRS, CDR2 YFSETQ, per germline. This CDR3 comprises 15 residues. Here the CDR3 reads CASSLKASVNTEAFF. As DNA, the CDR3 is TGCGCCAGCAGCTTGAAGGCCAGCGTGAACACTGAAGCTTTCTTT.

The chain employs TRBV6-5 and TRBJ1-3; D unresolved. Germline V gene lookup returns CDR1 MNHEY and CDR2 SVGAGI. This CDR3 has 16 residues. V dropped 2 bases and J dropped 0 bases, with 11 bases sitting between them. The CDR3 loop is CASSYTNLASGNTIYF. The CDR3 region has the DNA TGTGCCAGCAGTTACACCAATTTAGCCTCTGGAAACACCATATATTTT.

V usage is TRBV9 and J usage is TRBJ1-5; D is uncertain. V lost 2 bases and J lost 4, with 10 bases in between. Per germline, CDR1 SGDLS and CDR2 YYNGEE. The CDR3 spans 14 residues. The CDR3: CASSVGGLNQPQHF. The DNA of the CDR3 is TGTGCCAGCAGCGTGGGCGGGCTAAATCAGCCCCAGCATTTT.

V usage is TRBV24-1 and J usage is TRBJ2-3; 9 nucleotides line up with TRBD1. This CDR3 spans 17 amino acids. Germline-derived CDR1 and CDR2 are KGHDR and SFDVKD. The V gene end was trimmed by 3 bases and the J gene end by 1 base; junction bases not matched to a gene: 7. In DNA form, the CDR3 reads TGTGCCACCAGTGATCCGGGACAGGGAAAACGCACAGATACGCAGTATTTT. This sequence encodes CATSDPGQGKRTDTQYF.

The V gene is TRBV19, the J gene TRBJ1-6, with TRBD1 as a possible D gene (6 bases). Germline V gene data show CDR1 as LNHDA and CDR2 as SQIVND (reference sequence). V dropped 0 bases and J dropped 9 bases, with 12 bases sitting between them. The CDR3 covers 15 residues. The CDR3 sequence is CASSIDPRGGSPLHF. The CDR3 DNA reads TGTGCCAGTAGTATAGATCCCAGGGGTGGTTCACCCCTCCACTTT.

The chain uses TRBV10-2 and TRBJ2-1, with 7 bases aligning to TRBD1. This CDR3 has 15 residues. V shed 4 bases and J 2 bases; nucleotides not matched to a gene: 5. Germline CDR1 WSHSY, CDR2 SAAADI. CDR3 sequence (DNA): TGCGCCAGCAGTGGAGGGGGCTTTACCTACAATGAGCAGTTCTTC. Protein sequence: CASSGGGFTYNEQFF.

The CDR3 DNA reads TGTGCCAGCAGCCAAGAAAGACTAAGCTCCTACGAGCAGTACTTC. This gives the protein CASSQERLSSYEQYF. The chain uses TRBV4-2 and TRBJ2-7; tentatively, D is TRBD2 (5 bases). The CDR3 length is 15 residues. With 0 bases removed from V and 0 bases from J, the gap between germline ends came to 9 bases. CDR1 is LGHNA and CDR2 is YNFKEQ in the germline V gene.

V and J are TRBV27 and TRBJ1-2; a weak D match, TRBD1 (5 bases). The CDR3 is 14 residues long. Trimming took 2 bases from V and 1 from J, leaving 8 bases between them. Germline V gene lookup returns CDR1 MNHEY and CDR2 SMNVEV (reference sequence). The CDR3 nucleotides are TGTGCCAGCAGTTTAGCAGGGCGTAACTATGGCTACACCTTC. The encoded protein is CASSLAGRNYGYTF.

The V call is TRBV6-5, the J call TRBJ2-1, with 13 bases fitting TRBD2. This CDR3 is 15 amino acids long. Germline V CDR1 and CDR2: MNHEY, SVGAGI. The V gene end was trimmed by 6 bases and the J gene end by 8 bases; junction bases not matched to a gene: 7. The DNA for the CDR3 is TGTGCCAGCAGGGGGGGACTAGCGGGGACCTATGAGCAGTTCTTC. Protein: CASRGGLAGTYEQFF.

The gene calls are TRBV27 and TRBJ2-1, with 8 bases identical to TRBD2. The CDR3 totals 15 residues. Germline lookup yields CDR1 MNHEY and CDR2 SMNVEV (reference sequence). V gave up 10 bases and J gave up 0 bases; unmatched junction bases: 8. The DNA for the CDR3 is TGTGCCAATATTACCGGGACTAGCTCCTACAATGAGCAGTTCTTC. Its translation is CANITGTSSYNEQFF.

CDR3 in amino acids: CASSAERVLYQPQHF. The CDR3 DNA follows: TGTGCCAGCAGTGCGGAGAGGGTCTTGTATCAGCCCCAGCATTTT. This chain links TRBV2 with TRBJ1-5; the D is unclear. Germline V CDR1 and CDR2: SNHLY, FYNNEI. V lost 4 bases and J lost 5, with 15 bases in between. CDR3 length: 15 residues.

The CDR3 loop reads CASSINREPGTGELFF. CDR3 sequence (DNA): TGTGCCAGTAGTATCAACAGGGAACCGGGCACCGGGGAGCTGTTTTTT. The chain employs TRBV19 and TRBJ2-2, with D possibly being TRBD1 (6 bases). This CDR3 contains 16 residues. With 3 bases removed from V and 4 bases from J, the gap between germline ends came to 15 bases. Germline V gene lookup returns CDR1 LNHDA and CDR2 SQIVND (reference sequence).

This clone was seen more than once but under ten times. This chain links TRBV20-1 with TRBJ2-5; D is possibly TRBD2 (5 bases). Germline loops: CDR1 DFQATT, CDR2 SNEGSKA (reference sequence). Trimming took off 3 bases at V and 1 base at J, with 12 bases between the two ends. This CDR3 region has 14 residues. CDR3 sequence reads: CSASDGVSQETQYF. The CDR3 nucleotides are TGCAGTGCTAGTGACGGGGTTAGCCAAGAGACCCAGTACTTC.

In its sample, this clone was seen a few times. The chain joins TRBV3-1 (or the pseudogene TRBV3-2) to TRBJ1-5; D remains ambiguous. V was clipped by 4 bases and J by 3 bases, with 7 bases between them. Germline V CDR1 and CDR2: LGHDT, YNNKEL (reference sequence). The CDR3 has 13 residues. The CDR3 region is CASSLGDNQPQHF. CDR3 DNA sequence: TGTGCCAGCAGCCTCGGGGACAATCAGCCCCAGCATTTT.